The following is a T cell receptor (beta chain) sequence with its context. This record comes from a study of shared clonotypes between healthy human individuals. Trimming pared 3 bases from V and 3 bases from J, leaving 9 bases between. Germline loops: CDR1 SQVTM, CDR2 ANQGSEA. This CDR3 spans 13 amino acids. Sequencing was performed with immunoSEQ multiplex PCR; in TCRdb, only in-frame clones are kept and a portion is missing. The sample includes around 450,000 clones, around 79% of them seen just once. This clonotype was sampled from a woman aged 40 to 50 in good health. Some clones in this sample may be carry-over from other donors' samples. V is TRBV29-1 and J is TRBJ2-4; D possibly corresponds to TRBD1 (5 bases). Material: PBMCs. In DNA form, the CDR3 reads TGCAGCGTTGATTTGGACAACAAAAACATTCAGTACTTC. This gives the protein CSVDLDNKNIQYF.